There are a few counts of the clone carrying this T cell receptor delta chain. The sample is drawn from a study of gamma-delta T cells after stem cell transplantation. TCRdb reanalyzed the RT-PCR reads using CATT. The table for this sample gives nearly 40 delta-chain clones. CDR1 and CDR2 (germline): TSWWSYY, QGS. This CDR3 contains 13 residues. Trimming cost V 6 bases and J 7 bases, with 15 bases left between them. Sequencing input: gamma-delta T cells. The chain couples TRDV1 to TRDJ1, with a weak D call TRDD3 (6 bases). The sequence came from a human donor. It is not recorded whose cells these are; they may come from a transplant donor. CDR3 region: CALGSGAGLKLIF. In DNA, the CDR3 is TGTGCTCTTGGCTCTGGGGCAGGGCTTAAACTCATCTTT.